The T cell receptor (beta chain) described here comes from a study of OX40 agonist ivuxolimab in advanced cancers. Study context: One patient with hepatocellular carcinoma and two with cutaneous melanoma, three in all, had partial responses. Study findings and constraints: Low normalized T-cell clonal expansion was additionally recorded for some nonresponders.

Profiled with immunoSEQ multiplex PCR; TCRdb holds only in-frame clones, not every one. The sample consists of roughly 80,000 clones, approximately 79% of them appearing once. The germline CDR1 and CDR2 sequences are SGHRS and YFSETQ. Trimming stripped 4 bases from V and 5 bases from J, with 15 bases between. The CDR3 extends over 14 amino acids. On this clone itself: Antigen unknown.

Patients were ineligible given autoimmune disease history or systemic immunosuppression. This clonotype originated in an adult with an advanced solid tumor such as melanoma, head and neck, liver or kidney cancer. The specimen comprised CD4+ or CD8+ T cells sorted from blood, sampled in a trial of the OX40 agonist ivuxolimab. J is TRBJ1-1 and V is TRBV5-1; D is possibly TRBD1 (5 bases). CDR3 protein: CASSQAPTVTEAFF. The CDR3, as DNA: TGCGCCAGCAGCCAAGCTCCGACAGTTACTGAAGCTTTCTTT.